This T cell receptor beta chain is drawn from a study of cytomegalovirus exposure and HLA in healthy donors. CDR1 LNHDA and CDR2 SQIVND come from the germline V gene (reference sequence). The CDR3 has 14 residues. Overall study results and limits: A previous analysis found most TCR beta V segments productive roughly 87% or roughly 30% of the time. When presence/absence was analysed, sequencing depth was taken to be roughly uniform across donors.

In the PCR, 60 Vbeta and 13 Jbeta primers were used. TCRdb's table, derived via immunoSEQ multiplex PCR, lists solely in-frame clones and lacks some. The sample contains 150,000 to 200,000 clones, over 75% of which appear only once. This clone came up once. Its cognate antigen is unknown. At one end, the junction sequence differs from germline, possibly due to a read error. The source is a boy between 2 and 10 years old in good health and CMV-seronegative. The V and J genes are TRBV19 and TRBJ1-2; D gene ambiguous. The sequenced sample was PBMCs. CDR3 DNA: TGTGCCACTAGTATAGGTCCCTACAACTATGGCTACACCTTC. Translating gives CATSIGPYNYGYTF.